The clone carrying this TCR beta chain came up once. Its antigen is not identified. Its ends do not fully match the called genes, so a read error is possible. This sample is part of a study of T cells after yellow fever vaccination. The overall study: Fractions containing few cells were prepared with SMART-Seq v4 Ultra Low Input. Findings and caveats of the study: After the booster, approximately 96% of CD4 and approximately 90% of CD8 primary-response clones were re-detected. Though weaker, the secondary response peaked faster, on day 5 versus 15.

CDR3 length equals 13 residues. Germline V CDR1 and CDR2: SGHTA, FQGNSA. Conversion of TCR transcripts into cDNA relied on 5'RACE template switching, which added a universal primer site and UMIs. Each CDR3 protein is one row after TCRdb ran MiXCR on the 5' RACE reads. The profile shows 400,000 or so distinct CDR3 sequences, around 6.5% of them singletons. This clonotype was sampled from a man aged 30 to 45 who received the YFV17D yellow fever vaccine. This chain uses TRBV7-2 with TRBJ2-7; D unresolved. The specimen was PBMCs, collected 5 days after the yellow fever booster vaccination. This CDR3 reads CASSSLAFYEPYF. The CDR3 DNA follows: TGTGCCAGCAGCTCGTTGGCATTCTACGAGCCGTACTTC.